The 18 T cell receptor beta chains below were found in one sample sequenced in a study of lymphopenia after photon versus proton radiotherapy. Assay used: immunoSEQ multiplex PCR; TCRdb lists only in-frame clones, some missing. The sample consists of about 18,000 clones, under 95% of them appearing once. Here the sequenced sample was peripheral blood, taken from a patient treated with photon-based radiotherapy. These receptors were taken from a woman aged 40 to 50 with cholangiocarcinoma.

The rearrangement uses TRBV13 and TRBJ2-1, with unresolved D. Trimming removed 5 bases at V and 1 base at J, with 6 bases between. CDR1 is PRHDT and CDR2 is FYEKMQ in the germline V gene (reference sequence). The CDR3 length is 13 residues. CDR3 amino acids: CASSPGSYNEQFF. The CDR3 DNA is TGTGCCAGCAGCCCCGGGTCCTACAATGAGCAGTTCTTC.

The chain has TRBV19 and TRBJ1-3; 8 nucleotides align to TRBD1. Germline CDR1 and CDR2: LNHDA and SQIVND (reference sequence). This CDR3 is 14 amino acids long. J gave up 4 bases and V 5 bases, and 4 bases lay outside the gene matches. The CDR3 is CASSLRQGGNTIYF. The CDR3 nucleotides are TGTGCCAGTAGTTTACGACAGGGGGGAAACACCATATATTTT.

This chain links TRBV18 with TRBJ1-5, with TRBD1 matching 7 bases. From germline, CDR1 is KGHSH and CDR2 LQKENI. The CDR3 runs 15 residues. V lost 6 bases and J lost 3; bases outside the gene matches: 8. The CDR3 loop is CASSLDRVLNQPQHF. The CDR3 DNA sequence: TGTGCCAGCTCGCTAGACAGGGTTCTCAATCAGCCCCAGCATTTT. The full variable domain, with the rest looked up from reference TRBV18 and TRBJ1-5, is NAGVMQNPRHLVRRRGQEARLRCSPMKGHSHVYWYRQLPEEGLKFMVYLQKENIIDESGMPKERFSAEFPKEGPSILRIQQVVRGDSAAYFCASSLDRVLNQPQHFGDGTRLSIL.

The rearrangement links TRBV5-1 to TRBJ1-1, with D tentatively TRBD1 (5 bases). In germline, CDR1 is SGHRS, CDR2 YFSETQ. The CDR3 is 16 amino acids. Trimming removed 0 bases at V and 0 bases at J, with 12 bases between. CDR3 region: CASSLGQLPLNTEAFF. The CDR3 DNA follows: TGCGCCAGCAGCTTGGGACAGTTGCCCTTGAACACTGAAGCTTTCTTT.

The chain employs TRBV7-8 and TRBJ2-1; 10 positions match TRBD2. Germline CDR1 SGHVS, CDR2 FQNEAQ. The CDR3 loop spans 16 amino acids. The ends lost 8 bases at V and 5 bases at J; junction bases unmatched: 12. This CDR3 reads CASRLPSGLANNEQFF. The CDR3 DNA reads TGTGCCAGCCGCCTCCCTTCGGGACTAGCGAACAATGAGCAGTTCTTC.

CDR3 region: CAWSGDSRNQPQHF. CDR3 nucleotide sequence: TGTGCCTGGAGCGGTGACAGCCGCAATCAGCCCCAGCATTTT. J is TRBJ1-5 and V is TRBV30; D might be TRBD1 (5 bases). The germline gives CDR1 GTSNPN, CDR2 SVGIG (reference sequence). The length of the CDR3 is 14 residues. Between the trimmed V and J ends, which lost 3 bases and 2 bases, there was a span of 11 bases.

This clone came up a few times. The chain is built from TRBV7-9 and TRBJ1-1; 8 nucleotides align to TRBD1. Trimming cost V 0 bases and J 1 base; bases outside gene matches: 7. CDR3 size: 17 residues. Germline V gene lookup returns CDR1 SEHNR and CDR2 FQNEAQ (reference sequence). CDR3: CASSLAFRGLSNTEAFF. The CDR3 bases are TGTGCCAGCAGCTTAGCGTTCAGGGGGCTCTCGAACACTGAAGCTTTCTTT.

V gene TRBV7-8 combines with J gene TRBJ1-5; TRBD1 is a possible D gene (6 bases). CDR1 is SGHVS and CDR2 is FQNEAQ in the germline V gene. V lost 5 bases and J 6 bases, leaving 23 bases between the germline ends. This CDR3 has 17 residues. CDR3: CASSLLGQGGLGQPQHF. DNA of the CDR3: TGTGCCAGCAGCCTATTGGGCCAAGGGGGGTTAGGTCAGCCCCAGCATTTT. Looking up the rest from reference TRBV7-8 and TRBJ1-5 gives the full variable domain: GAGVSQSPRYKVAKRGQDVALRCDPISGHVSLFWYQQALGQGPEFLTYFQNEAQLDKSGLPSDRFFAERPEGSVSTLKIQRTQQEDSAVYLCASSLLGQGGLGQPQHFGDGTRLSIL.

The chain has TRBV28 and TRBJ1-2; D is ambiguous. This CDR3 region has 17 residues. V was cut by 1 base and J by 1 base, with 16 bases left in between. CDR1 is MDHEN, CDR2 SYDVKM, per germline. This chain's CDR3 is CASSLLTPGKSNYGYTF. CDR3 nucleotides: TGTGCCAGCAGTTTATTGACACCTGGAAAGAGTAACTATGGCTACACCTTC.

The chain is built from TRBV11-2 and TRBJ1-1; D unresolved. The CDR3 totals 12 residues. Germline V gene data show CDR1 as SGHAT and CDR2 as FQNNGV. Trimming stripped 1 base from V and 8 bases from J, with 8 bases between. The CDR3: CASSLANVEAFF. CDR3 coding DNA: TGTGCCAGCAGCTTAGCGAACGTGGAAGCTTTCTTT.

On this clone itself: The junction does not match germline at one end; this may be a read error. The chain has TRBV6-4 and TRBJ1-5, with 9 positions matching TRBD1. CDR1 and CDR2 from the germline V gene are MRHNA and SNTAGT. This CDR3 region has 15 residues. In DNA, the CDR3 is TGTGCCAGCAGCGCGGGACAGGGCCTCGGTCAGCCCCGGCATTTT. Translated: CASSAGQGLGQPRHF.

CDR3 loop: CASSLTPKGQPQHF. In DNA form, the CDR3 reads TGTGCCAGCAGTCTCACACCTAAGGGGCAGCCCCAGCATTTT. The rearrangement uses TRBV6-5 and TRBJ1-5, with D maybe TRBD1 (5 bases). Trimming stripped 5 bases from V and 7 bases from J, with 15 bases between. CDR1 and CDR2 (germline): MNHEY, SVGAGI. The CDR3 totals 14 residues.

This chain links TRBV6-1 with TRBJ1-2; the match to TRBD1 covers 8 bases. J was trimmed by 8 bases and V by 3 bases; bases with no gene match: 5. This CDR3 has 13 residues. Germline CDR1 is MNHNS and CDR2 is SASEGT. CDR3 in DNA: TGTGCCAGCAGTGACGGACAGGGCTACGGCTACACCTTC. Encoded protein: CASSDGQGYGYTF.

The chain recombines TRBV19 with TRBJ2-5; 7 nucleotides align to TRBD2. Germline-derived CDR1 and CDR2 are LNHDA and SQIVND (reference sequence). The V and J ends lost 4 bases and 1 base, in that order; junction bases with no gene match: 9. The CDR3 spans 16 residues. The CDR3 DNA reads TGTGCCAGTAGTACCCACGGGACTACCTTCCAAGAGACCCAGTACTTC. It translates to CASSTHGTTFQETQYF. Together with reference TRBV19 and TRBJ2-5, the CDR3 gives the full variable domain: DGGITQSPKYLFRKEGQNVTLSCEQNLNHDAMYWYRQDPGQGLRLIYYSQIVNDFQKGDIAEGYSVSREKKESFPLTVTSAQKNPTAFYLCASSTHGTTFQETQYFGPGTRLLVL.

The rearrangement joins TRBV19 to TRBJ1-5, with 9 positions matching TRBD1. The CDR3 is 13 amino acids. CDR1 and CDR2 (germline): LNHDA, SQIVND (reference sequence). Unmatched junction bases numbered 5, after V lost 10 bases and J lost 4 bases. The CDR3 nucleotides read TGTGCCACCCGGGACAGGGCGAATCAGCCCCAGCATTTT. It is translated as CATRDRANQPQHF.

The chain uses TRBV28 and TRBJ2-7, with TRBD1 as a possible D gene (6 bases). The ends were cut back, 5 bases at V and 0 bases at J, with 14 bases in the middle. CDR1 is MDHEN, CDR2 SYDVKM, per germline. CDR3 size: 15 residues. The CDR3 loop is CASSSRQVASYEQYF. In nucleotides, the CDR3 is TGTGCCAGCAGTAGCCGACAGGTCGCCTCCTACGAGCAGTACTTC.

The V call is TRBV7-6, the J call TRBJ1-3; D might be TRBD1 (6 bases). The V and J ends lost 2 bases and 0 bases respectively, with 11 bases between them. Germline values: CDR1 SGHVS, CDR2 FNYEAQ. CDR3 length: 16 residues. DNA of the CDR3: TGTGCCAGCAGCTTAAGGGACAAAGACTCTGGAAACACCATATATTTT. This translates into CASSLRDKDSGNTIYF.

V is TRBV25-1 and J is TRBJ1-6, with D perhaps TRBD1 (6 bases). The V gene's germline CDR1 is MGHDK and CDR2 SYGVNS. This CDR3 has 15 amino acids. V was shortened by 4 bases and J by 9 bases, with 16 bases between the two germline ends. CDR3 bases: TGTGCCAGCAGTGGTCACAGGGTGGGATCTTCACCCCTCCACTTT. Translating it yields CASSGHRVGSSPLHF.